Described below is a single TCR beta chain sequence and its context. Germline V gene data show CDR1 as SGHNT and CDR2 as YYREEE (reference sequence). Trimming cost V 2 bases and J 10 bases; bases outside gene matches: 7. CDR3 length: 14 residues. Generated by immunoSEQ multiplex PCR, the TCRdb table keeps only in-frame clones and is missing some. The sample contains about 170,000 clones, roughly 90% of which appear only once. These data originate in a study of control samples from healthy donors and cancer patients. What was sequenced was blood. The rearrangement links TRBV5-4 to TRBJ2-2; 8 positions agree with TRBD2. This TCR came from a man aged 30-40 years in good health. CDR3 amino acids: CASSFSGKFEELFF. For the CDR3, the DNA is TGTGCCAGCAGCTTTAGCGGGAAGTTTGAGGAGCTGTTTTTT. Variable domain in full (rest from reference TRBV5-4 and TRBJ2-2): ETGVTQSPTHLIKTRGQQVTLRCSSQSGHNTVSWYQQALGQGPQFIFQYYREEENGRGNFPPRFSGLQFPNYSSELNVNALELDDSALYLCASSFSGKFEELFFGEGSRLTVL.